The 24 T cell receptor beta chains below all came from one sample that was sequenced in a study of cytomegalovirus exposure and HLA in healthy donors. Researchers ran the PCR with 60 Vbeta and 13 Jbeta primers. Sequenced by immunoSEQ multiplex PCR; TCRdb stores in-frame clones only, minus some. The sample has about 190,000 clones; over 75% are singletons. Sequencing was performed on PBMCs. The receptors were sampled from a man aged 50 to 60 in good health and CMV-seronegative.

V is TRBV15 and J is TRBJ2-3, with 10 bases that match TRBD2. The germline gives CDR1 LNHNV, CDR2 YYDKDF (reference sequence). The CDR3 has 14 amino acids. The V gene end was trimmed by 4 bases and the J gene end by 11 bases; junction bases not matched to a gene: 9. CDR3 sequence (DNA): TGTGCCACCAGCACCCAGCTAGCGGGGGCCATGCAGTATTTT. Encoded protein: CATSTQLAGAMQYF.

This rearrangement joins TRBV7-2 to TRBJ1-6; D not resolved. The V end lost 6 bases, the J end lost 3 bases, and 12 bases lay between the germline ends. The germline V gene has CDR1 SGHTA and CDR2 FQGNSA. CDR3 size: 15 residues. As DNA, the CDR3 is TGTGCCAGCAGACCTCGTACCAGCTATAATTCACCCCTCCACTTT. Encoded protein: CASRPRTSYNSPLHF.

The V gene is TRBV4-1, the J gene TRBJ1-1; 8 bases are shared with TRBD1. After removal of 3 bases from V and 0 bases from J, the junction contained 6 bases not matched to a gene. Germline V CDR1 and CDR2: MGHRA, YSYEKL. This CDR3 region has 16 residues. CDR3 protein: CASSQMTGEMNTEAFF. In nucleotides, the CDR3 is TGCGCCAGCAGCCAGATGACAGGGGAAATGAACACTGAAGCTTTCTTT.

The V call is TRBV19, the J call TRBJ1-2, with 8 nucleotides matching TRBD1. V was clipped by 5 bases and J by 2 bases; unmatched bases: 4. CDR3 length: 14 residues. Germline V gives CDR1 LNHDA, CDR2 SQIVND (reference sequence). The CDR3 region is CASSGQGSNYGYTF. In nucleotides, the CDR3 is TGTGCCAGTAGTGGACAGGGTTCAAACTATGGCTACACCTTC.

The chain recombines TRBV9 with TRBJ2-5; 8 positions agree with TRBD1. Germline CDR1 and CDR2: SGDLS and YYNGEE. With 0 bases clipped from V and 4 bases from J, the junction kept 2 bases outside the gene matches. The CDR3 sequence is 14 residues long. As DNA, the CDR3 is TGTGCCAGCAGCGTAGGGGGGACAGGAGAGACCCAGTACTTC. It is translated as CASSVGGTGETQYF.

This clone has just a few counts. This chain joins TRBV19 and TRBJ2-1; 8 nucleotides align to TRBD1. The CDR3 runs to 14 residues. Germline values: CDR1 LNHDA, CDR2 SQIVND (reference sequence). The trim removed 9 bases at V and 4 bases at J, leaving 8 bases unmatched. The CDR3 sequence is CASYTRDRYNEQFF. In DNA form, the CDR3 reads TGTGCCAGCTATACTCGGGACAGGTACAATGAGCAGTTCTTC.

The CDR3 sequence: CASSAYGTGRNTIYF. The CDR3 nucleotides are TGTGCCAGCAGCGCCTATGGGACAGGGCGAAACACCATATATTTT. V is TRBV7-2 and J is TRBJ1-3; 9 positions match TRBD1. The CDR3 extends over 15 amino acids. V trimming: 5 bases; J trimming: 5 bases; junction bases outside the gene matches: 7. Germline values: CDR1 SGHTA, CDR2 FQGNSA.

This chain joins TRBV4-1 and TRBJ2-5; unclear D gene. Germline lookup yields CDR1 MGHRA and CDR2 YSYEKL. The V and J ends lost 1 base and 2 bases respectively, with 8 bases between them. This CDR3 is built from 14 residues. CDR3 nucleotide sequence: TGCGCCAGCAGCCAAGGTTTCGAGCAAGAGACCCAGTACTTC. Translating gives CASSQGFEQETQYF.

The CDR3 sequence is CASSETQGVNYGYTF. The DNA for the CDR3 is TGTGCCAGCAGCGAGACCCAGGGGGTGAACTATGGCTACACCTTC. The chain employs TRBV9 and TRBJ1-2, with 7 bases lining up with TRBD1. CDR1 and CDR2 (germline): SGDLS, YYNGEE. V shed 3 bases and J 2 bases; nucleotides not matched to a gene: 7. CDR3 length equals 15 residues.

The V call is TRBV4-1, the J call TRBJ1-1; D gene uncertain. The V end lost 4 bases, the J end lost 1 base, and 4 bases lay between the germline ends. CDR1 is MGHRA, CDR2 YSYEKL, per germline. There are 12 residues in the CDR3. CDR3 protein: CASSLGNTEAFF. In DNA, the CDR3 is TGCGCCAGCAGCCTCGGGAACACTGAAGCTTTCTTT.

The CDR3 nucleotides are TGTGCCAGCAGCTTAGAAAGCCTTGGAAACACCATATATTTT. Its translation is CASSLESLGNTIYF. The chain employs TRBV7-2 and TRBJ1-3; D ambiguous. CDR1 is SGHTA and CDR2 is FQGNSA in the germline V gene. The V gene lost 1 base and the J gene lost 3 bases, with 7 bases spanning the gap. The CDR3 spans 14 residues. The full variable domain, rest sourced from reference TRBV7-2 and TRBJ1-3, is GAGVSQSPSNKVTEKGKDVELRCDPISGHTALYWYRQSLGQGLEFLIYFQGNSAPDKSGLPSDRFSAERTGGSVSTLTIQRTQQEDSAVYLCASSLESLGNTIYFGEGSWLTVV.

The V and J genes are TRBV29-1 and TRBJ2-2; D remains ambiguous. Germline V gene lookup returns CDR1 SQVTM and CDR2 ANQGSEA. Trimming took off 4 bases at V and 3 bases at J, with 12 bases between the two ends. This CDR3 contains 14 residues. The CDR3 is CSVVEDLDTGELFF. The CDR3 coding sequence is TGCAGCGTTGTTGAAGACTTGGACACCGGGGAGCTGTTTTTT.

The rearrangement links TRBV6-5 to TRBJ2-3, with D tentatively TRBD1 (6 bases). CDR3 length equals 14 residues. With 0 bases removed from V and 6 bases from J, the gap between germline ends came to 10 bases. Germline V gives CDR1 MNHEY, CDR2 SVGAGI. The CDR3 reads CASSYSGGHDTQYF. CDR3 coding DNA: TGTGCCAGCAGTTACTCTGGGGGCCATGATACGCAGTATTTT.

There are a few counts of this clone. The V gene is TRBV9, the J gene TRBJ2-3; D is perhaps TRBD2 (5 bases). Trimming pared 1 base from V and 6 bases from J, leaving 15 bases between. CDR1 is SGDLS, CDR2 YYNGEE, per germline. CDR3 length: 15 residues. The CDR3 DNA reads as TGTGCCAGCAGCGTAACGGACCTCCGAGGGGATACGCAGTATTTT. Translating gives CASSVTDLRGDTQYF.

The chain employs TRBV29-1 and TRBJ2-1; no definite D call. The CDR3 runs 12 residues. Trimming pared 1 base from V and 8 bases from J, leaving 9 bases between. CDR1 SQVTM and CDR2 ANQGSEA come from the germline V gene. The CDR3 sequence: CSVEVTRDEQFF. CDR3 DNA: TGCAGCGTTGAAGTAACCCGGGATGAGCAGTTCTTC.

The CDR3 is CATSTGELSYGYTF. The CDR3 nucleotides are TGTGCCACCAGCACAGGGGAGTTGAGCTATGGCTACACCTTC. The J gene is TRBJ1-2, the V gene TRBV10-3, with 7 bases fitting TRBD1. Germline-derived CDR1 and CDR2 are ENHRY and SYGVKD. The CDR3 has 14 amino acids. Trimming cost V 10 bases and J 4 bases; bases outside gene matches: 12.

This clone was counted a few times. The rearrangement joins TRBV6-1 to TRBJ2-1; 8 nucleotides align to TRBD1. The germline V gene encodes CDR1 MNHNS and CDR2 SASEGT. V shed 2 bases, J shed 7 bases, and the junction held 10 bases outside the gene matches. The CDR3 runs to 16 residues. CDR3 sequence: CASSEPGQGAINEQFF. As DNA, the CDR3 is TGTGCCAGCAGTGAACCTGGCCAGGGGGCCATTAATGAGCAGTTCTTC.

Written as DNA, the CDR3 is TGTGCCAGCCTACCTAGCGGGGGCTGGGGAGAGCAGTACTTC. It is translated as CASLPSGGWGEQYF. The V gene is TRBV6-1, the J gene TRBJ2-5; TRBD2 matches at 10 bases. Germline CDR1 and CDR2: MNHNS and SASEGT. The J segment lost 11 bases and the V segment lost 8 bases, leaving 14 bases of the junction unmatched. The length of the CDR3 is 14 residues.

A remark on this clone: At one of its ends the junction is not consistent with the germline gene, which may arise from a read error. J is TRBJ1-3 and V is TRBV7-9, with D possibly matching TRBD1 (6 bases). The CDR3 sequence is 16 residues long. CDR1 SEHNR and CDR2 FQNEAQ come from the germline V gene (reference sequence). Written as DNA, the CDR3 is TGTTCCAGCAGCGCCAAGGGGGTAGAGTCCGGAAACACCATATATTTT. Amino acids: CSSSAKGVESGNTIYF.

The chain combines TRBV9 with TRBJ1-2; D remains unclear. Germline loops: CDR1 SGDLS, CDR2 YYNGEE. V was pared by 0 bases and J by 8 bases, with 11 bases between. The CDR3 has 13 amino acids. The CDR3 is CASSVGVSGGYTF. DNA of the CDR3: TGTGCCAGCAGCGTAGGGGTCTCAGGCGGCTACACCTTC.

The CDR3 nucleotides are TGTGCCATCAGAAACCAGGGCATGAACACTGAAGCTTTCTTT. As protein: CAIRNQGMNTEAFF. The V call is TRBV10-3, the J call TRBJ1-1; maybe TRBD1 (5 bases). This CDR3 comprises 14 residues. V shed 6 bases and J shed 0 bases, with 11 bases lying between them. The germline V gene has CDR1 ENHRY and CDR2 SYGVKD.

The rearrangement uses TRBV19 and TRBJ2-1, with 8 bases that match TRBD2. With 1 base clipped from V and 6 bases from J, the junction kept 11 bases outside the gene matches. The germline V gene encodes CDR1 LNHDA and CDR2 SQIVND (reference sequence). The CDR3 has 17 residues. For the CDR3, the DNA is TGTGCCAGTAGTATAGGGAGCGTCGGGGGGGCGTCCAATGAGCAGTTCTTC. This translates into CASSIGSVGGASNEQFF.

The gene calls are TRBV7-9 and TRBJ1-1, with 7 bases fitting TRBD1. This CDR3 is built from 12 residues. Looked up from germline, CDR1 is SEHNR and CDR2 is FQNEAQ (reference sequence). V was clipped by 9 bases and J by 4 bases; unmatched bases: 5. The CDR3 here is CASDRAGTEAFF. The CDR3 DNA follows: TGTGCCAGTGACAGGGCGGGCACTGAAGCTTTCTTT.

This clone was observed a single time. CDR3 sequence reads: CASSPNTKGGTEQFF. As DNA, the CDR3 is TGTGCCAGCAGCCCTAACACGAAAGGAGGGACTGAGCAGTTCTTC. The genes are TRBV4-2 and TRBJ2-1; perhaps TRBD2 as D (6 bases). The CDR3 extends over 15 amino acids. Germline V gene data show CDR1 as LGHNA and CDR2 as YNFKEQ. Trimming left V 4 bases short and J 9 bases short, with 19 bases between.